This T cell receptor (beta chain) was captured by sequencing in a study of control samples from healthy donors and cancer patients. Sequenced by immunoSEQ multiplex PCR; TCRdb stores in-frame clones only, minus some. The sample consists of 150,000 to 200,000 clones, about 90% of them appearing once. The CDR3 contains 15 residues. The TCR was taken from a man aged 30-40 years in good health. The sample was blood. The chain uses TRBV21-1 and TRBJ1-1. TRBV21-1 is noted as a pseudogene. The CDR3: CASKKGPGAGTEAFF. The CDR3 coding sequence is TGTGCCAGCAAAAAAGGGCCGGGGGCAGGCACTGAAGCTTTCTTT.